What follows are 10 T cell receptor beta chains derived from one specimen sequenced in a study of CD8+ T cells in alopecia areata. Isolated RNA was reverse transcribed into cDNA used as the sequencing template. Libraries were prepared by immunoSEQ multiplex PCR; TCRdb keeps only in-frame clonotypes and omits some of them. The sample consists of about 140,000 clones, about 85% of them appearing once. Documented treatment: oral pan-JAK inhibitor, 5-10 mg twice daily. The sample in question was CD8+ T cells sorted from blood, obtained at week 4, from a patient treated with tofacitinib. These receptor sequences come from a human donor with alopecia areata.

This clone was counted a single time. V gene TRBV9 combines with J gene TRBJ1-2, with TRBD1 matching over 8 bases. This CDR3 spans 14 amino acids. In germline, CDR1 is SGDLS, CDR2 YYNGEE. With 2 bases clipped from V and 3 bases from J, the junction kept 3 bases outside the gene matches. CDR3 residues: CASSVGTGDYGYTF. In nucleotides, the CDR3 is TGTGCCAGCAGCGTTGGGACAGGAGACTATGGCTACACCTTC.

This clone was found once. The chain carries TRBV7-9 and TRBJ2-2; D gene uncertain. From germline, CDR1 is SEHNR and CDR2 FQNEAQ (reference sequence). V lost 5 bases to trimming and J lost 6 bases, with 7 bases between them. This CDR3 region has 12 residues. CDR3 nucleotide sequence: TGTGCCAGCAGCCTTAGCTCCGGGGAGCTGTTTTTT. Its translation: CASSLSSGELFF.

The V and J genes are TRBV19 and TRBJ2-7, with D possibly TRBD1 on 6 matching bases. The CDR3 covers 15 residues. The germline V and J ends were trimmed by 1 base and 3 bases, with 13 bases remaining between them. CDR1 is LNHDA, CDR2 SQIVND, per germline (reference sequence). CDR3 nucleotide sequence: TGTGCCAGTAGTATAGTTGGGACACACCACTACGAGCAGTACTTC. Its translation is CASSIVGTHHYEQYF.

This chain connects TRBV14 to TRBJ2-2, with a possible D match to TRBD2 (7 bases). V gave up 2 bases and J gave up 5 bases, with 15 bases separating them. This CDR3 has 16 amino acids. Per germline, CDR1 SGHDN and CDR2 FVKESK. The CDR3 nucleotides read TGTGCCAGCAGCCAACCGCGGCGGGGGCGGACCGGGGAGCTGTTTTTT. This codes for CASSQPRRGRTGELFF.

V gene TRBV30 combines with J gene TRBJ2-1; TRBD2 aligns across 9 bases. The CDR3 runs to 19 residues. With 3 bases clipped from V and 0 bases from J, the junction kept 15 bases outside the gene matches. Germline V gives CDR1 GTSNPN, CDR2 SVGIG (reference sequence). The CDR3 DNA reads as TGTGCCTGGAGCGGGGAGACTAGCGGTGATAGTAGCTCCTACAATGAGCAGTTCTTC. Protein sequence: CAWSGETSGDSSSYNEQFF.

This clone has only a few counts. One junction end does not reproduce the germline sequence, and a read error may be involved. The V and J genes are TRBV19 and TRBJ1-1; no clear D. The CDR3 consists of 12 residues. CDR1 and CDR2 from the germline V gene are LNHDA and SQIVND (reference sequence). CDR3 loop: CASTGENPEAFF. The CDR3 DNA is TGTGCCAGTACCGGAGAGAACCCTGAAGCTTTCTTT.

The CDR3 spells CASSSEMGDGRETQYF. Here the CDR3 DNA reads TGTGCCAGCAGCTCCGAAATGGGGGACGGCAGGGAGACCCAGTACTTC. The rearrangement links TRBV7-2 to TRBJ2-5; D tentatively fits TRBD1 or TRBD2 (5 bases each). The germline CDR1 and CDR2 sequences are SGHTA and FQGNSA. The CDR3 loop spans 16 amino acids. V lost 4 bases, J lost 5 bases, and 20 bases lay in between. The full variable domain, rest sourced from reference TRBV7-2 and TRBJ2-5, is GAGVSQSPSNKVTEKGKDVELRCDPISGHTALYWYRQSLGQGLEFLIYFQGNSAPDKSGLPSDRFSAERTGGSVSTLTIQRTQQEDSAVYLCASSSEMGDGRETQYFGPGTRLLVL.

This chain links TRBV5-1 with TRBJ2-2; D is unclear. This CDR3 is built from 16 residues. Trimming took off 0 bases at V and 0 bases at J, with 9 bases between the two ends. Germline CDR1 and CDR2: SGHRS and YFSETQ. The CDR3 sequence: CASSLEMPSNTGELFF. The CDR3 DNA reads as TGCGCCAGCAGCTTGGAGATGCCCTCGAACACCGGGGAGCTGTTTTTT.

The rearrangement links TRBV7-9 to TRBJ2-3; D uncertain. Germline V lookup: CDR1 SEHNR, CDR2 FQNEAQ (reference sequence). The CDR3 totals 14 residues. V lost 4 bases, J lost 5 bases, and 13 bases lay in between. CDR3 sequence reads: CASSSPRKVDTQYF. CDR3 bases: TGTGCCAGCAGCTCCCCCAGAAAAGTAGATACGCAGTATTTT.

The chain joins TRBV2 to TRBJ2-7; D might be TRBD1 (5 bases). The V gene lost 4 bases and the J gene lost 0 bases, with 7 bases spanning the gap. Germline assignment: CDR1 SNHLY and CDR2 FYNNEI. The CDR3 runs to 13 residues. This chain's CDR3 is CASSGGSSYEQYF. The CDR3 DNA is TGTGCCAGCAGTGGGGGCAGCTCCTACGAGCAGTACTTC.